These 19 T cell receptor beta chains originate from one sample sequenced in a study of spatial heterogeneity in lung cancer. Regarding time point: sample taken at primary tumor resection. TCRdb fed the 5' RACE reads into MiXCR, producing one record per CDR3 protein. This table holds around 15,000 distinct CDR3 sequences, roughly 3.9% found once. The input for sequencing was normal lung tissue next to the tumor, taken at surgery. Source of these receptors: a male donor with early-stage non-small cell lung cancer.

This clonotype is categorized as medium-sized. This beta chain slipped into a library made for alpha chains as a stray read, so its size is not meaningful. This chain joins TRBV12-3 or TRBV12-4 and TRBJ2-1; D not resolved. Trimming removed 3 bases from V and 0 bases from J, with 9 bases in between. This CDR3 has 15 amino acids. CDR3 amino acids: CASSFGPSSYNEQFF. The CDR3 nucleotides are TGTGCCAGCAGTTTTGGCCCCAGCTCCTACAATGAGCAGTTCTTC.

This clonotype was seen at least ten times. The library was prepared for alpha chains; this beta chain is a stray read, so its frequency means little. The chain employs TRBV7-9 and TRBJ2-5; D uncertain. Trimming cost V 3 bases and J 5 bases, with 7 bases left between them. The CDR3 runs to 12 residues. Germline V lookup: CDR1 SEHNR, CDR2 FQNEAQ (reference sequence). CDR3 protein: CASSFERETQYF. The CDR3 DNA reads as TGTGCCAGCAGCTTTGAACGGGAGACCCAGTACTTC.

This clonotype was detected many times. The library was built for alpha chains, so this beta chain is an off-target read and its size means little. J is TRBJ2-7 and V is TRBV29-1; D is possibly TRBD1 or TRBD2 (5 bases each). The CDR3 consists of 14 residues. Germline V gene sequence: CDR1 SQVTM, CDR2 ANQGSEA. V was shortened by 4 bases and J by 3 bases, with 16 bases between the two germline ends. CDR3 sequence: CSVAGWGRDYEQYF. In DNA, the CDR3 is TGCAGCGTTGCGGGGTGGGGACGGGACTACGAGCAGTACTTC.

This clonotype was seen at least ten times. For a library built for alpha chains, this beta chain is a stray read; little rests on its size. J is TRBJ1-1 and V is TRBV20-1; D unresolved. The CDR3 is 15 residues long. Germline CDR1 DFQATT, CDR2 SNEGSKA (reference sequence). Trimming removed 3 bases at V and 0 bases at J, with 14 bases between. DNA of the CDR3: TGCAGTGCTAGCGCAGGTTATTCCATGAACACTGAAGCTTTCTTT. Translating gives CSASAGYSMNTEAFF.

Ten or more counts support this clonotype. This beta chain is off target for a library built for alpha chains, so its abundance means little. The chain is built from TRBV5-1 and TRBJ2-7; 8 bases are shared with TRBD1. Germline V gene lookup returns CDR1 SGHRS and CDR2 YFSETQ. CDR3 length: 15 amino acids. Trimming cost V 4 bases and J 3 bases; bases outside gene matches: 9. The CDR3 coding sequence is TGCGCCAGCAGCCCCGCCGGGACAGGATACTACGAGCAGTACTTC. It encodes CASSPAGTGYYEQYF.

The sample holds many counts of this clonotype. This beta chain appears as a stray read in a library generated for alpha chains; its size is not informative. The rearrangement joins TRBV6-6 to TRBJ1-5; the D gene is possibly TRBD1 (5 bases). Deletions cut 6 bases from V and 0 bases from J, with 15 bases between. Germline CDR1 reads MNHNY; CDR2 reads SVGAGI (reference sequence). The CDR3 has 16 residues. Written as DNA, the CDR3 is TGTGCCAGCAGATCGACAGTTGTGGGTAGCAATCAGCCCCAGCATTTT. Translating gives CASRSTVVGSNQPQHF.

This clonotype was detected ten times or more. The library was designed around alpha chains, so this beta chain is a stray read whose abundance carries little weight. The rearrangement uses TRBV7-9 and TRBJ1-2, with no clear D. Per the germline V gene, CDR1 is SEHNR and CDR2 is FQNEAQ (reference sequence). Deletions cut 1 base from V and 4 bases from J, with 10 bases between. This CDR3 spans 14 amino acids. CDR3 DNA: TGTGCCAGCAGCTTAGGGGGTTCGCGCTATGGCTACACCTTC. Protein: CASSLGGSRYGYTF.

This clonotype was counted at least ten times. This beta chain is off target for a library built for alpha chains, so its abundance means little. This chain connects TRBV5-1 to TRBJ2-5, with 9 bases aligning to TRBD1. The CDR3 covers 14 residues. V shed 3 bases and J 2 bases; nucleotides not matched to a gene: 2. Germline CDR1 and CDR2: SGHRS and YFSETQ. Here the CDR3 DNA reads TGCGCCAGCAGCTACGGACAGGGGCAAGAGACCCAGTACTTC. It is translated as CASSYGQGQETQYF.

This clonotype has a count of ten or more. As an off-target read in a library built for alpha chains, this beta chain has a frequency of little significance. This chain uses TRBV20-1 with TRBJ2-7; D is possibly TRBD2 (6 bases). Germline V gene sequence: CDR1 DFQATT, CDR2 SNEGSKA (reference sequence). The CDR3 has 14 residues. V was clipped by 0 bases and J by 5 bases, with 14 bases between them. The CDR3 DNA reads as TGCAGTGCTAGAGAATCCGCGACTAGTAACGAGCAGTACTTC. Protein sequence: CSARESATSNEQYF.

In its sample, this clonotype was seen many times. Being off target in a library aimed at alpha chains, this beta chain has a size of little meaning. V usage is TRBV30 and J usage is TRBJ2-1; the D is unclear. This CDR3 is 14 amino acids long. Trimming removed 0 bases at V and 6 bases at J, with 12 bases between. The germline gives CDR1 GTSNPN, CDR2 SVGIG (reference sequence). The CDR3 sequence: CAWSVPRSFNEQFF. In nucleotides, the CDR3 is TGTGCCTGGAGTGTTCCGCGCTCATTCAATGAGCAGTTCTTC.

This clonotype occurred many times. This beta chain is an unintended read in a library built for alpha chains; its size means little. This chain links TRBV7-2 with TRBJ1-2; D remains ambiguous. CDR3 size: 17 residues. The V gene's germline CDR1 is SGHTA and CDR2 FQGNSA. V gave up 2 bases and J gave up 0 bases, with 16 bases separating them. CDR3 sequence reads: CASSLMLAASPNYGYTF. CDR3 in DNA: TGTGCCAGCAGCTTAATGTTGGCAGCCTCTCCTAACTATGGCTACACCTTC.

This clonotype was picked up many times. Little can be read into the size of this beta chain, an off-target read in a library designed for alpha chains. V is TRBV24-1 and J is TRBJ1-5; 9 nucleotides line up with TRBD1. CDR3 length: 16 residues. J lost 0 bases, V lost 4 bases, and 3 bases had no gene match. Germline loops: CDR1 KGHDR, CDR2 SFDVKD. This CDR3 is CATSDSDRGSNQPQHF. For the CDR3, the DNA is TGTGCCACCAGTGACTCGGACAGGGGTAGCAATCAGCCCCAGCATTTT.

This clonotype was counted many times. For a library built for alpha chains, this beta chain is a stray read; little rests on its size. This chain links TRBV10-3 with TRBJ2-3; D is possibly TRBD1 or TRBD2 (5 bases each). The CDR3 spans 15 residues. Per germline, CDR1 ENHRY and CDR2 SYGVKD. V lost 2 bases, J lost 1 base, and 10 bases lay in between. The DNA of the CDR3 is TGTGCCATCAGTGAGGAAAAGGGACGCACAGATACGCAGTATTTT. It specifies CAISEEKGRTDTQYF.

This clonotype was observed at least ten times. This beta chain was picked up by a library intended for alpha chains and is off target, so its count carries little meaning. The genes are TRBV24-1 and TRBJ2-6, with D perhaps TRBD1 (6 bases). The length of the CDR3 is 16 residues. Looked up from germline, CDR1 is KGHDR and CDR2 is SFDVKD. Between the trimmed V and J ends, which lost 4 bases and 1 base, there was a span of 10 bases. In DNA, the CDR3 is TGTGCCACCAGTGACGGTGACAGGTCTGGGGCCAACGTCCTGACTTTC. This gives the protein CATSDGDRSGANVLTF.

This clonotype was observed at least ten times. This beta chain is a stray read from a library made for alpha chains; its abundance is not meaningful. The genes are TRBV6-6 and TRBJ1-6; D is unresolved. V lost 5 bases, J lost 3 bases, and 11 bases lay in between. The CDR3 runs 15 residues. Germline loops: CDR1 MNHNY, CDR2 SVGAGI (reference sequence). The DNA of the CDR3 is TGTGCCAGCAGTACGTACGGGGTCTATAATTCACCCCTCCACTTT. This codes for CASSTYGVYNSPLHF.

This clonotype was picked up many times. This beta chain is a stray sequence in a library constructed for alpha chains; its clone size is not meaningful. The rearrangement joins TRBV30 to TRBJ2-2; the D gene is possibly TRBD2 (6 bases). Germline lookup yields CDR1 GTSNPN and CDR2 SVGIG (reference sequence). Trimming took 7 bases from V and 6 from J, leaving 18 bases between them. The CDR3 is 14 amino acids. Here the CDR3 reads CALQGGPASGELFF. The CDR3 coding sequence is TGTGCCTTGCAAGGAGGGCCTGCCTCCGGGGAGCTGTTTTTT. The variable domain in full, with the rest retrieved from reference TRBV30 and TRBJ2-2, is SQTIHQWPATLVQPVGSPLSLECTVEGTSNPNLYWYRQAAGRGLQLLFYSVGIGQISSEVPQNLSASRPQDRQFILSSKKLLLSDSGFYLCALQGGPASGELFFGEGSRLTVL.

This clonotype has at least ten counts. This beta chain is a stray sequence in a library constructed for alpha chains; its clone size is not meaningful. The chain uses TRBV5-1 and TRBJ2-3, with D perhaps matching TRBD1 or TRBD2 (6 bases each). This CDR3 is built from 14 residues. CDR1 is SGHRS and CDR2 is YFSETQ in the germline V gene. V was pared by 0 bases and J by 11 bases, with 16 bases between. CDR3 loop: CASSLAGTGGLQYF. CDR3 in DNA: TGCGCCAGCAGCTTGGCCGGGACTGGGGGCCTGCAGTATTTT.

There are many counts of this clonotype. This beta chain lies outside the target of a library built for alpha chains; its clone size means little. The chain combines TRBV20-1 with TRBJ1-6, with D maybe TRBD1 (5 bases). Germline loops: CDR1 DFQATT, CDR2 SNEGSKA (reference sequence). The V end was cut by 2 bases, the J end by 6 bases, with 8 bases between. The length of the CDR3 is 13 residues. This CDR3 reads CSARRDFNSPLHF. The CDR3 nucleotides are TGCAGTGCTAGACGGGACTTTAATTCACCCCTCCACTTT.

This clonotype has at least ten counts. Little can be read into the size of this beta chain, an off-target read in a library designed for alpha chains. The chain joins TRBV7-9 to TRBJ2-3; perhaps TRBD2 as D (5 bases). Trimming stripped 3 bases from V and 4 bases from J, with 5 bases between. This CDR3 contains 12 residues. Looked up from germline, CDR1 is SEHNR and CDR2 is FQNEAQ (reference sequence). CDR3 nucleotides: TGTGCCAGCAGCTTCGGGGCAGATACGCAGTATTTT. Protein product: CASSFGADTQYF.